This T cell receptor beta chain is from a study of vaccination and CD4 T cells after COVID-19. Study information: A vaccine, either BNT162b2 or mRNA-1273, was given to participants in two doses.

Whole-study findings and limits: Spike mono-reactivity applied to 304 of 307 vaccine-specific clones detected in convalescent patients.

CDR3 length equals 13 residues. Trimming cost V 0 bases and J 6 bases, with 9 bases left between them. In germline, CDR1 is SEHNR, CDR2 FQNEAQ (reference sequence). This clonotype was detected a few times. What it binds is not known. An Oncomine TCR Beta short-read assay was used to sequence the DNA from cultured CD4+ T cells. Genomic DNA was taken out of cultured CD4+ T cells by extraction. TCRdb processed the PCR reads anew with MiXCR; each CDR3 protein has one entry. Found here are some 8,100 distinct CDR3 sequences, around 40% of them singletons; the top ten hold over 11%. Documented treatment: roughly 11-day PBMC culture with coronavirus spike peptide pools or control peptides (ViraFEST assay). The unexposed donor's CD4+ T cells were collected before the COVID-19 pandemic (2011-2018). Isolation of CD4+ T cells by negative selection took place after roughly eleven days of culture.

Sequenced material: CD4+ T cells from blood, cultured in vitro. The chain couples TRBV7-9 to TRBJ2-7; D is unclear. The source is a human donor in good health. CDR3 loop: CASSLAIGLEQYF. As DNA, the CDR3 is TGTGCCAGCAGCTTAGCGATAGGTCTCGAGCAGTACTTC.